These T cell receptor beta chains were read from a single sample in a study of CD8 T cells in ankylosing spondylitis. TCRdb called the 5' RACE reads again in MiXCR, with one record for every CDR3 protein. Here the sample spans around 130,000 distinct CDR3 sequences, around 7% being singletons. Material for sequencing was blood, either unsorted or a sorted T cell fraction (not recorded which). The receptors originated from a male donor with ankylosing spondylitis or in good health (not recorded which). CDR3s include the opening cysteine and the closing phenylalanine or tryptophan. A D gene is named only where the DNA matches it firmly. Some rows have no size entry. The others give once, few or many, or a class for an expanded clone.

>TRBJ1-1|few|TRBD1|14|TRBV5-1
TGCGCCAGCAGCTCGGGGACAGGGGGAACTGAAGCTTTCTTT
CASSSGTGGTEAFF
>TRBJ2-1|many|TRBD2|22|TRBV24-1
TGTGCCACCGCCCCGGGACTAGCGGAAGACGTCCCCTTGGCTTACTCCTACAATGAGCAGTTCTTC
CATAPGLAEDVPLAYSYNEQFF
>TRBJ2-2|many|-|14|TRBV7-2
TGTGCCAGCAGCTTAGAGGGGGTAACCGGGGAGCTGTTTTTT
CASSLEGVTGELFF
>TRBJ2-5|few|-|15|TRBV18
TGTGCCAGCTCACCAGGGCAGGGGCCTCAAGAGACCCAGTACTTC
CASSPGQGPQETQYF
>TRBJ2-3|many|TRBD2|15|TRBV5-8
TGTGCCAGCAGCTCAGCGGGGGGCGGTACAGATACGCAGTATTTT
CASSSAGGGTDTQYF
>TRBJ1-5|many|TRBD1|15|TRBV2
TGTGCCAGCAGGGACAGGGGGGCCGGAGGGCAGCCCCAGCATTTT
CASRDRGAGGQPQHF
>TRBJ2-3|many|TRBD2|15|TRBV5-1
TGCGCCAGCAGCCTTAGCGGGGGGGCCCCAGATACGCAGTATTTT
CASSLSGGAPDTQYF
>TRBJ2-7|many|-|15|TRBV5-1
TGCGCCAGCAGCTTGGGCCGGGACCTAGATCCCGAGCAGTACTTC
CASSLGRDLDPEQYF
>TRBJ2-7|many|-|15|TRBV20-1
TGCAGTGCTAGAGTAACAGGCCGAGCCCCCTACGAGCAGTACTTC
CSARVTGRAPYEQYF
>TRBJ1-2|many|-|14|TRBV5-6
TGTGCCAGCAGCTTGGCCAGGGCGCAATATGGCTACACCTTC
CASSLARAQYGYTF
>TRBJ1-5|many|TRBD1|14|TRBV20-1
TGCAGTGCTAGAGATATACAGGGGGCCCAGCCCCAGCATTTT
CSARDIQGAQPQHF
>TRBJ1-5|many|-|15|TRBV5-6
TGTGCCAGCAGCTGGTACAGGGCTGGGAATCAGCCCCAGCATTTT
CASSWYRAGNQPQHF
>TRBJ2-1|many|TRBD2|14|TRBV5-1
TGCGCCAGCGCGACAGGGACTAGCAACAATGAGCAGTTCTTC
CASATGTSNNEQFF
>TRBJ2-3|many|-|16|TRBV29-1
TGCAGCGTTGACTCCCCAATTGGAACTTACACAGATACGCAGTATTTT
CSVDSPIGTYTDTQYF
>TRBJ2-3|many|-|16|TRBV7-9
TGTGCCAGCAGCCCGCGGACTTTTTGGGGCACAGATACGCAGTATTTT
CASSPRTFWGTDTQYF
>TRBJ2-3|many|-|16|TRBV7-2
TGTGCCAGCAGCACCCCCGGGGCTGTCCTCACAGATACGCAGTATTTT
CASSTPGAVLTDTQYF
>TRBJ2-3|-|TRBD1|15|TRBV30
TGTGCCTGGGGTAAAGACAGGGGTTTCGCAGATACGCAGTATTTT
CAWGKDRGFADTQYF
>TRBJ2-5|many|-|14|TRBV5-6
TGTGCCAGCCACAAGGCGTCTACGAAAGAGACCCAGTACTTC
CASHKASTKETQYF
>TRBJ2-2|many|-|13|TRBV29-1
TGCAGCGTTCGGGGATCCGGCACCGGGGAGCTGTTTTTT
CSVRGSGTGELFF
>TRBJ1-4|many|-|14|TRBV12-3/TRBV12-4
TGTGCCAGCAGCTACAGAGCAACTAATGAAAAACTGTTTTTT
CASSYRATNEKLFF
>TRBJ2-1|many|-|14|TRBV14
TGTGCCAGCAGCCAGATCCTTGGGGCCAATGAGCAGTTCTTC
CASSQILGANEQFF
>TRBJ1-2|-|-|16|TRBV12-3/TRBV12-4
TGTGCCAGCAGTTCCGATTATATCCCCCTTAACTATGGCTACACCTTC
CASSSDYIPLNYGYTF
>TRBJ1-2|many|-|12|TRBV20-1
TGCAGTGCTAGAGACTCGGGATATGGCTACACCTTC
CSARDSGYGYTF
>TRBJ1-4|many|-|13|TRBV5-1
TGCGCCAGCAGCTTGTATACTAATGAAAAACTGTTTTTT
CASSLYTNEKLFF
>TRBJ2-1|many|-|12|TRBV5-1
TGCGCCAGCCACCAGGACGTAAATGAGCAGTTCTTC
CASHQDVNEQFF
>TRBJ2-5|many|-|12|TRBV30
TGTGCCTGGAGTTCCGGGGAAGAGACCCAGTACTTC
CAWSSGEETQYF
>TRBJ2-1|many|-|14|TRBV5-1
TGCGCCAGCAGCTCGGGGGACGCCTACAATGAGCAGTTCTTC
CASSSGDAYNEQFF
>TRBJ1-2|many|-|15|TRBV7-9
TGTGCCAGCAGCTTAGATGAACCTGTGTTCTATGGCTACACCTTC
CASSLDEPVFYGYTF
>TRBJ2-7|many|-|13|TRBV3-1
TGTGCCAGCAGCCAAGTTCCATCCTACGAGCAGTACTTC
CASSQVPSYEQYF
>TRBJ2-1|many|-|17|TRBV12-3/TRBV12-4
TGTGCCAGCAGTTCCTCCGTGAGCCGGGGACCCTACAATGAGCAGTTCTTC
CASSSSVSRGPYNEQFF
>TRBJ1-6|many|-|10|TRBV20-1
TGCAGTGCTTGGGGCCCACCCCTCCACTTT
CSAWGPPLHF
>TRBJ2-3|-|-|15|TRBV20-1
TGCAGTGCTAGAGAGCGGACGGACTACACAGATACGCAGTATTTT
CSARERTDYTDTQYF
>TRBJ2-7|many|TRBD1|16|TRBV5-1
TGCGCCAGCAGCTGGGGCGGACAGGGTGGAGACTACGAGCAGTACTTC
CASSWGGQGGDYEQYF
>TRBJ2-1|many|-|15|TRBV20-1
TGCAGTGCTAGAGATAGCCGTCGCACGGAGCGAGAGCAGTTCTTC
CSARDSRRTEREQFF
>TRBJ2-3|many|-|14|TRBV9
TGTGCCAGCAGCGCAGCGGAGGGGACAGATACGCAGTATTTT
CASSAAEGTDTQYF
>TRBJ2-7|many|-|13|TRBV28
TGTGCCAGCAGTTTGGGGGACTCCTACGAGCAGTACTTC
CASSLGDSYEQYF
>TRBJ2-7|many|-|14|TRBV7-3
TGTGCCAGCAGCTATACAGGGAATTCCTACGAGCAGTACTTC
CASSYTGNSYEQYF
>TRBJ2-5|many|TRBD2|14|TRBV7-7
TGTGCTAGCAGCTTTTCCGGGAGGGGAGAGACCCAGTACTTC
CASSFSGRGETQYF
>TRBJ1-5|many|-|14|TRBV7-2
TGTGCCAGCAGCCCAAGGGTAGGCAATCAGCCCCAGCATTTT
CASSPRVGNQPQHF
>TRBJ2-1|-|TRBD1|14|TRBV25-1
TGTGCCACCAACACCGGACAGGGTACCAATGAGCAGTTCTTC
CATNTGQGTNEQFF
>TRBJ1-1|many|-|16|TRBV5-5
TGTGCCAGCAGCTTGCCTTGGGGTGAAGTAGGAACTGAAGCTTTCTTT
CASSLPWGEVGTEAFF
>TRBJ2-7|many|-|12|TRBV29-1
TGCAGCGTTGACTCAGGGGAAAACGAGCAGTACTTC
CSVDSGENEQYF
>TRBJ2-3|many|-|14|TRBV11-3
TGTGCCAGCAGCCTGACTACTAGCACAGATACGCAGTATTTT
CASSLTTSTDTQYF
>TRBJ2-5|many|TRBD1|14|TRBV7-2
TGTGCCAGCAGCCGGGGACAGGGGCAAGAGACCCAGTACTTC
CASSRGQGQETQYF
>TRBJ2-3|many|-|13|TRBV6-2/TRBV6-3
TGTGCCAGCAGTTACATCGGCACAGATACGCAGTATTTT
CASSYIGTDTQYF
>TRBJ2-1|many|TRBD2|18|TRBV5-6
TGTGCCAGCAGCTTCTACGTCGGCGGGGGGGCTTCCTACAATGAGCAGTTCTTC
CASSFYVGGGASYNEQFF
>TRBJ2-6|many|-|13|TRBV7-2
TGTGCCAGCAGCTTCTTTGGGGCCAACGTCCTGACTTTC
CASSFFGANVLTF
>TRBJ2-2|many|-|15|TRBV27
TGTGCCAGCAGTCCCCTTGCAGGGGAGGCCGGGGAGCTGTTTTTT
CASSPLAGEAGELFF
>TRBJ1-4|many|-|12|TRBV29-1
TGCAGCGCGCATACTTACACTGAAAAACTGTTTTTT
CSAHTYTEKLFF
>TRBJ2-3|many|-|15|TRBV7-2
TGTGCCAGCAGCTTAGCGCGGGGGCGCACAGATACGCAGTATTTT
CASSLARGRTDTQYF
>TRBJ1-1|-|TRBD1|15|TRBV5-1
TGCGCCAGCAGCTTAATTGGGCAGGGGGCAGCTGAAGCCTTCTTT
CASSLIGQGAAEAFF
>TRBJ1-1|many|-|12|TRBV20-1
TGCAGTGCTAGACGTCTGAACACTGAAGCTTTCTTT
CSARRLNTEAFF
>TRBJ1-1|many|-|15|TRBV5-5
TGTGCCAGCAGCGGGGGCGGGGGCCATAGAACTGAAGCTTTCTTT
CASSGGGGHRTEAFF
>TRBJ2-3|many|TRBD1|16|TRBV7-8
TGTGCCAGCAGCCCTCCGGGACAGGGGACCACAGATACGCAGTATTTT
CASSPPGQGTTDTQYF